This T cell receptor (beta chain) was captured in a study of T cells in Graves' hyperthyroidism and ophthalmopathy. This clonotype was seen many times. Using RNA transcripts as the source, TCR beta CDR3 regions were amplified. With the HTBI primer set, the TCR CDR3 went through a first round of RT-PCR. TCRdb re-called the multiplex PCR reads through MiXCR, storing one row per CDR3 protein. The data show approximately 370,000 distinct CDR3 sequences, roughly 17% seen once. V was shortened by 4 bases and J by 4 bases, with 7 bases between the two germline ends. Per the germline V gene, CDR1 is SGHAT and CDR2 is FQNNGV. CDR3 length: 12 amino acids.

The source material was blood. This chain connects TRBV11-2 to TRBJ2-5, with D hard to call. This receptor was taken from a woman aged 25 to 39 with Graves' hyperthyroidism that later progressed to Graves' ophthalmopathy. The CDR3, as DNA: TGTGCCAGCAGCTCCCACCGAGAGACCCAGTACTTC. It encodes CASSSHRETQYF.